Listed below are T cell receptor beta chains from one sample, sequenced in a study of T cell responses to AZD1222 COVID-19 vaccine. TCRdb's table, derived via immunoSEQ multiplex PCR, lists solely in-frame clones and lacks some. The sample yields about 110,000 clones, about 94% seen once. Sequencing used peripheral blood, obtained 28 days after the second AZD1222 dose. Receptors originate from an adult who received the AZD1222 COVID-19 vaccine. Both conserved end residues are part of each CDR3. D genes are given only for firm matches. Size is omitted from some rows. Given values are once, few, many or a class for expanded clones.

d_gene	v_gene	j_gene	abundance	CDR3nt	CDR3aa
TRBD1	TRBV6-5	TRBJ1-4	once	TGTGCCAGCAGGCCTACAGGGGGCGCGGTTGAAAAACTGTTTTTT	CASRPTGGAVEKLFF
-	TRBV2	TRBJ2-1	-	TGTGCCAGCAGTGGGGTGTCGGGGCTTAATTCCTACAATGAGCAGTTCTTC	CASSGVSGLNSYNEQFF
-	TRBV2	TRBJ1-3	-	TGTGCCACTACCACAGGAAACACCATATATTTT	CATTTGNTIYF
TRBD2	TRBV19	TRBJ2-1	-	TGTGCCAGTAGTAAGGCGGGAGTCTACAATGAGCAGTTCTTC	CASSKAGVYNEQFF
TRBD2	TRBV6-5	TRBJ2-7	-	TGTGCCAGCAGTTATAGCGGGGGGCCCTACGAGCAGTACTTC	CASSYSGGPYEQYF
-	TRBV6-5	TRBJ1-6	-	TGTGCCAGCAGTTACGTCGGAAAAAATAATTCACCCCTCCACTTT	CASSYVGKNNSPLHF
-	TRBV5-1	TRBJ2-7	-	TGCGCCAGCAGCGCGGTGGGGCCGGGGTTATACGAGCAGTACTTC	CASSAVGPGLYEQYF
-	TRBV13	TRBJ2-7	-	TGTGCCAGCAGCTTAGGCAGTCTGAACTACGAGCAGTACTTC	CASSLGSLNYEQYF
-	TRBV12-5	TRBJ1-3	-	TGTGCTAGTGGTTCACCGGGACACACTGCTGGAAACACCATATATTTT	CASGSPGHTAGNTIYF
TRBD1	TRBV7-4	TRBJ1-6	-	TGTGCCAGCAGCTTAGTAGGGACAGGACATAATTCACCCCTCCACTTT	CASSLVGTGHNSPLHF
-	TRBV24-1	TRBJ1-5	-	TGTGCCACCAGTGATGATAAGAGCAATCAGCCCCAGCATTTT	CATSDDKSNQPQHF
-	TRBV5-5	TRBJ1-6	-	TGTGCCAGCAGCTTGGCAGGCGTCGAGAATCCCCTCCACTTT	CASSLAGVENPLHF
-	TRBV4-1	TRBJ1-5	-	TGCGCCAGCAGTGTTACAGGTTCCAATCAGCCCCAGCATTTT	CASSVTGSNQPQHF
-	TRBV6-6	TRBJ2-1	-	TGTGCCAGCAGTGGATCACGGGACTTCATCTTCGGAATAGGCGATGAGCAGTTCTTC	CASSGSRDFIFGIGDEQFF
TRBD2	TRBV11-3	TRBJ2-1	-	TGTGCCAGCAGCTTAGGGACGGTGGCTAGCGGGTACAATGAGCAGTTCTTC	CASSLGTVASGYNEQFF
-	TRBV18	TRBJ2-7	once	TGTGCCAGCTCACTACAGGCATACGAGCAGTACTTC	CASSLQAYEQYF
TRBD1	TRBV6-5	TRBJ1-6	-	TGTGCCAGCAATTTACAGGGGGCGCTTAATTCACCCCTCCACTTT	CASNLQGALNSPLHF